One and the same sample provided the 27 T cell receptor beta chains below, sequenced in a study of lymphopenia after photon versus proton radiotherapy. Clones were sequenced by immunoSEQ multiplex PCR, and TCRdb holds only the in-frame ones, with some missing. The profile shows around 160,000 clones, approximately 91% of them singletons. The specimen comprised peripheral blood, sampled from a patient treated with photon-based radiotherapy. The receptors originated from a man in his fifties with gastric cancer.

The chain links TRBV25-1 to TRBJ2-7; no clear D. CDR1 and CDR2 from the germline V gene are MGHDK and SYGVNS. Trimming took 3 bases from V and 0 from J, leaving 12 bases between them. This CDR3 region has 15 residues. The DNA of the CDR3 is TGTGCCAGCAGTGACCCCCACGGGCTCTCCTACGAGCAGTACTTC. It yields the protein CASSDPHGLSYEQYF.

This chain joins TRBV14 and TRBJ2-7; 12 positions agree with TRBD2. The CDR3 length is 16 residues. The V gene's germline CDR1 is SGHDN and CDR2 FVKESK. With V trimmed by 1 base and J by 4 bases, 5 bases remained unmatched. CDR3 amino acids: CASSQAGTSGWYEQYF. The CDR3 coding sequence is TGTGCCAGCAGCCAAGCCGGGACTAGCGGGTGGTACGAGCAGTACTTC.

This chain links TRBV7-2 with TRBJ2-7, with 9 positions matching TRBD1. Unmatched junction bases numbered 3, after V lost 5 bases and J lost 7 bases. The CDR3 is made up of 12 amino acids. In germline, CDR1 is SGHTA, CDR2 FQGNSA. CDR3 sequence: CASSVDRGEQYF. CDR3 nucleotide sequence: TGTGCCAGCAGCGTCGACAGGGGGGAGCAGTACTTC.

V gene TRBV5-4 combines with J gene TRBJ1-1; D is unclear. Trimming shortened V by 0 bases and J by 3 bases, and 6 bases separated the two germline ends. CDR1 SGHNT and CDR2 YYREEE come from the germline V gene (reference sequence). The CDR3 loop spans 13 amino acids. CDR3 region: CASSLAEDTEAFF. The DNA of the CDR3 is TGTGCCAGCAGCTTGGCCGAAGACACTGAAGCTTTCTTT.

The J gene is TRBJ1-2, the V gene TRBV9, with D unclear. The CDR3 consists of 13 residues. Germline CDR1 reads SGDLS; CDR2 reads YYNGEE. Trimming shortened V by 0 bases and J by 4 bases, and 7 bases separated the two germline ends. The CDR3 region has the DNA TGTGCCAGCAGCGTAGGGGGAGCCTATGGCTACACCTTC. Its translation: CASSVGGAYGYTF.

The chain has TRBV7-9 and TRBJ1-1; no clear D gene. This CDR3 spans 16 amino acids. With 6 bases removed from V and 0 bases from J, the gap between germline ends came to 17 bases. Germline V gene data show CDR1 as SEHNR and CDR2 as FQNEAQ (reference sequence). The CDR3 sequence: CASRPNRPAMNTEAFF. CDR3 in DNA: TGTGCCAGCAGGCCAAATAGGCCCGCTATGAACACTGAAGCTTTCTTT.

This clone was counted a single time. This chain joins TRBV5-6 and TRBJ1-1; 8 bases map to TRBD1. The CDR3 is 15 amino acids. V lost 4 bases and J lost 0; bases outside the gene matches: 5. Germline CDR1 and CDR2: SGHDT and YYEEEE. The CDR3 spells CASSVRGLVNTEAFF. In DNA, the CDR3 is TGTGCCAGCAGCGTCAGGGGGCTGGTGAACACTGAAGCTTTCTTT.

This chain uses TRBV7-8 with TRBJ1-1; 8 bases agree with TRBD1. The V gene's germline CDR1 is SGHVS and CDR2 FQNEAQ. This CDR3 region has 14 residues. V shed 7 bases, J shed 1 base, and the junction held 5 bases outside the gene matches. CDR3 sequence reads: CASTDDRGNTEAFF. In DNA, the CDR3 is TGTGCCAGCACCGATGACAGGGGGAACACTGAAGCTTTCTTT. The full variable domain, with the rest looked up from reference TRBV7-8 and TRBJ1-1, is GAGVSQSPRYKVAKRGQDVALRCDPISGHVSLFWYQQALGQGPEFLTYFQNEAQLDKSGLPSDRFFAERPEGSVSTLKIQRTQQEDSAVYLCASTDDRGNTEAFFGQGTRLTVV.

The chain's CDR3 is CASSINTGSTYNEQFF. The CDR3 DNA sequence: TGTGCCAGTAGTATCAACACAGGGTCCACCTACAATGAGCAGTTCTTC. The rearrangement links TRBV19 to TRBJ2-1; D might be TRBD1 (6 bases). Germline CDR1 and CDR2: LNHDA and SQIVND (reference sequence). Trimming pared 3 bases from V and 2 bases from J, leaving 14 bases between. The CDR3 is 16 amino acids.

The CDR3 DNA is TGTGCCAGCAGCGTAGATGGGGTGTCGGGAAACACCATATATTTT. Protein sequence: CASSVDGVSGNTIYF. V gene TRBV9 combines with J gene TRBJ1-3; D uncertain. The CDR3 covers 15 residues. Trimming took off 0 bases at V and 4 bases at J, with 11 bases between the two ends. Germline values: CDR1 SGDLS, CDR2 YYNGEE.

The chain carries TRBV7-7 and TRBJ1-1; 8 bases are shared with TRBD1. The CDR3 has 13 residues. In germline, CDR1 is SSHAT, CDR2 FNYEAQ (reference sequence). J gave up 6 bases and V 5 bases, and 5 bases lay outside the gene matches. The CDR3 nucleotides are TGTGCCAGCAGCCCAGGGGGCGCCGCTGAAGCTTTCTTT. This codes for CASSPGGAAEAFF. Filled out from reference TRBV7-7 and TRBJ1-1, the complete variable domain reads GAGVSQSPRYKVTKRGQDVTLRCDPISSHATLYWYQQALGQGPEFLTYFNYEAQPDKSGLPSDRFSAERPEGSISTLTIQRTEQRDSAMYRCASSPGGAAEAFFGQGTRLTVV.

The gene calls are TRBV6-6 and TRBJ2-7; no reliable D call. The CDR3 loop spans 12 amino acids. V lost 2 bases and J lost 5, with 7 bases in between. CDR1 and CDR2 from the germline V gene are MNHNY and SVGAGI (reference sequence). The CDR3 region has the DNA TGTGCCAGCAGTTACGCGACCCACGAGCAGTACTTC. Translated: CASSYATHEQYF.

This clone was counted once. This chain links TRBV28 with TRBJ2-1; 8 nucleotides match TRBD2. This CDR3 comprises 15 residues. Trimming removed 6 bases from V and 4 bases from J; junction bases left unmatched: 8. Per the germline V gene, CDR1 is MDHEN and CDR2 is SYDVKM. The CDR3 DNA follows: TGTGCCAGCAGAGCTGAGCGGGAGATTTACAATGAGCAGTTCTTC. This sequence encodes CASRAEREIYNEQFF.

Notes on this clone: The same CDR3 also results from other DNA sequences found in this sample. The V gene is TRBV30, the J gene TRBJ2-1, with D perhaps matching TRBD2 (5 bases). The CDR3 length is 12 residues. Germline lookup yields CDR1 GTSNPN and CDR2 SVGIG (reference sequence). Trimming left V 0 bases short and J 6 bases short, with 6 bases between. CDR3: CAWSVLGNEQFF. The DNA for the CDR3 is TGTGCCTGGAGTGTACTAGGCAATGAGCAGTTCTTC. Complete variable domain (other parts from reference TRBV30 and TRBJ2-1): SQTIHQWPATLVQPVGSPLSLECTVEGTSNPNLYWYRQAAGRGLQLLFYSVGIGQISSEVPQNLSASRPQDRQFILSSKKLLLSDSGFYLCAWSVLGNEQFFGPGTRLTVL.

V gene TRBV2 combines with J gene TRBJ1-1; no firm D call. Per the germline V gene, CDR1 is SNHLY and CDR2 is FYNNEI. The V gene lost 6 bases and the J gene lost 0 bases, with 8 bases spanning the gap. The CDR3 contains 13 residues. In DNA form, the CDR3 reads TGTGCCAGCAGAGGAGACATGAACACTGAAGCTTTCTTT. Protein sequence: CASRGDMNTEAFF.

The J gene is TRBJ1-1, the V gene TRBV19, with a tentative D call TRBD1 (6 bases). V was shortened by 4 bases and J by 0 bases, with 12 bases between the two germline ends. In germline, CDR1 is LNHDA, CDR2 SQIVND (reference sequence). The CDR3 runs 15 residues. The CDR3: CASSTRTAMNTEAFF. CDR3 bases: TGTGCCAGTAGTACCCGGACAGCCATGAACACTGAAGCTTTCTTT.

J is TRBJ2-1 and V is TRBV5-4; weak D call: TRBD2 (6 bases). CDR3 length: 14 amino acids. V shed 6 bases and J shed 3 bases, with 13 bases lying between them. The germline gives CDR1 SGHNT, CDR2 YYREEE (reference sequence). The CDR3 sequence is CASNRDLSYNEQFF. The CDR3, as DNA: TGTGCCAGCAACCGGGACTTAAGCTACAATGAGCAGTTCTTC.

V gene TRBV21-1 combines with J gene TRBJ2-7; TRBD1 is taken as the D call from the table, unchecked against the DNA. TRBV21-1 corresponds to a pseudogene. There are 16 residues in the CDR3. The CDR3 nucleotides read TGTGCCAGCAGCAAAGAAGAAGTTCAGATACGCTACGAGCAGTACTTC. Amino acid sequence: CASSKEEVQIRYEQYF.

This clone was counted only a few times. This chain links TRBV29-1 with TRBJ2-3; 9 nucleotides match TRBD2. The CDR3 has 16 residues. Losses at the gene ends were 7 bases for V and 4 bases for J; bases not matched to a gene: 15. Germline CDR1 reads SQVTM; CDR2 reads ANQGSEA. The CDR3, as DNA: TGCAGCGCCCGCCCCGCTAGCGGGATATCAGCAGATACGCAGTATTTT. Translated, it gives CSARPASGISADTQYF.

The CDR3 DNA sequence: TGTGCCAGCAGAGGTAACAGGGAATCCAATGAGCAGTTCTTC. Translating it yields CASRGNRESNEQFF. The chain uses TRBV6-5 and TRBJ2-1, with D perhaps matching TRBD1 (6 bases). The CDR3 runs 14 residues. The V end lost 6 bases, the J end lost 6 bases, and 15 bases lay between the germline ends. Per the germline V gene, CDR1 is MNHEY and CDR2 is SVGAGI.

The chain employs TRBV2 and TRBJ2-3; no definite D call. Deletions cut 6 bases from V and 0 bases from J, with 4 bases between. CDR1 and CDR2 (germline): SNHLY, FYNNEI. The length of the CDR3 is 12 residues. CDR3 region: CASSRSTDTQYF. CDR3 bases: TGTGCCAGCAGCAGAAGCACAGATACGCAGTATTTT.

The rearrangement links TRBV11-2 to TRBJ1-2; 7 nucleotides agree with TRBD1. V was pared by 1 base and J by 1 base, with 3 bases of the junction left unmatched. There are 15 residues in the CDR3. Per germline, CDR1 SGHAT and CDR2 FQNNGV. The CDR3 here is CASSLAGGNNYGYTF. In DNA, the CDR3 is TGTGCCAGCAGCTTAGCAGGGGGTAATAACTATGGCTACACCTTC. Drawing the rest from reference TRBV11-2 and TRBJ1-2, the complete variable domain is EAGVAQSPRYKIIEKRQSVAFWCNPISGHATLYWYQQILGQGPKLLIQFQNNGVVDDSQLPKDRFSAERLKGVDSTLKIQPAKLEDSAVYLCASSLAGGNNYGYTFGSGTRLTVV.

The V gene is TRBV19, the J gene TRBJ1-1; perhaps TRBD1 as D (5 bases). V lost 4 bases and J lost 2, with 14 bases in between. The CDR3 runs to 15 residues. CDR1 is LNHDA and CDR2 is SQIVND in the germline V gene (reference sequence). The CDR3 nucleotides are TGTGCCAGTAGTACAGGGACGCAGTATAACACTGAAGCTTTCTTT. This encodes CASSTGTQYNTEAFF.

V and J are TRBV29-1 and TRBJ1-1, with a weak D call TRBD1 (6 bases). V was clipped by 7 bases and J by 5 bases, with 20 bases between them. CDR1 and CDR2 from the germline V gene are SQVTM and ANQGSEA. This CDR3 contains 14 residues. The CDR3 loop reads CSALTGLDATEAFF. CDR3 nucleotide sequence: TGCAGCGCTTTGACAGGCTTGGATGCGACTGAAGCTTTCTTT.

The J gene is TRBJ1-1, the V gene TRBV2, with 7 positions matching TRBD1. Trimming removed 7 bases from V and 1 base from J; junction bases left unmatched: 3. The CDR3 loop spans 13 amino acids. Germline V CDR1 and CDR2: SNHLY, FYNNEI. CDR3 in DNA: TGTGCCAGCATCTGGACAGGGAACACTGAAGCTTTCTTT. This codes for CASIWTGNTEAFF.

This chain uses TRBV12-5 with TRBJ1-1; D not certain. Trimming removed 4 bases from V and 1 base from J, with 7 bases in between. Germline CDR1 is LGHNT and CDR2 is FRNRAP. The CDR3 totals 13 residues. The CDR3 here is CASGSRANTEAFF. In DNA, the CDR3 is TGTGCTAGTGGTTCCCGAGCGAACACTGAAGCTTTCTTT.

The V and J genes are TRBV28 and TRBJ2-3, with D uncertain. CDR3 length: 13 amino acids. Germline CDR1 and CDR2: MDHEN and SYDVKM. Trimming shortened V by 10 bases and J by 2 bases, and 13 bases separated the two germline ends. CDR3 amino acids: CATYEVDTDTQYF. The CDR3 DNA follows: TGTGCCACCTACGAAGTTGACACAGATACGCAGTATTTT.